Shown below are 27 T cell receptor beta chains from a single sample sequenced in a study of blood T cells in healthy people across ages. The use of a sample-barcoded 5' primer and a J-beta primer mix characterized a second PCR of roughly 6 to 11 cycles. Via MiXCR, TCRdb re-called the 5' RACE reads, giving one row per CDR3 protein. The sample lists 500,000 to 600,000 distinct CDR3 sequences; approximately 25% were seen once. Sequences were obtained from blood. The receptors here all came from a woman in her 70s in good health.

The sample holds a few counts of this clonotype. The chain combines TRBV4-3 with TRBJ2-5, with 14 bases lining up with TRBD2. Germline V gene lookup returns CDR1 LGHNA and CDR2 YSLEER. This CDR3 contains 18 residues. V lost 0 bases to trimming and J lost 2 bases; unmatched junction nucleotides: 5. The CDR3 here is CASSQEGWTSGGQETQYF. DNA of the CDR3: TGCGCCAGCAGCCAAGAGGGCTGGACTAGCGGGGGGCAAGAGACCCAGTACTTC.

This chain links TRBV10-3 with TRBJ2-1; 9 positions agree with TRBD2. After removal of 4 bases from V and 9 bases from J, the junction contained 7 bases not matched to a gene. Germline CDR1 reads ENHRY; CDR2 reads SYGVKD. The CDR3 contains 14 residues. CDR3 protein: CAISGGGAYSEQFF. CDR3 nucleotide sequence: TGTGCCATCAGTGGCGGGGGGGCCTATAGTGAGCAGTTCTTC.

J is TRBJ2-3 and V is TRBV18; 11 bases are shared with TRBD2. The CDR3 is 16 residues long. Germline assignment: CDR1 KGHSH and CDR2 LQKENI. V lost 3 bases to trimming and J lost 3 bases; unmatched junction nucleotides: 5. In DNA form, the CDR3 reads TGTGCCAGCTCACCTCCTACTAGCGGGGGAACAGATACGCAGTATTTT. Translating gives CASSPPTSGGTDTQYF.

This clonotype was counted a single time. The chain couples TRBV28 to TRBJ1-4; D is undetermined. The germline V and J ends were trimmed by 2 bases and 8 bases, with 21 bases remaining between them. Germline assignment: CDR1 MDHEN and CDR2 SYDVKM. This CDR3 has 17 amino acids. The CDR3 region has the DNA TGTGCCAGCAGTTTAACGCTAACGGTGGGCTTGAACGAAAAACTGTTTTTT. It yields the protein CASSLTLTVGLNEKLFF.

CDR3 sequence (DNA): TGTGCCAGCAGCTCGAAGACTAGAAGTCGGTACGAGCAGTACTTC. Translated: CASSSKTRSRYEQYF. The V and J genes are TRBV13 and TRBJ2-7, with D perhaps TRBD2 (6 bases). The CDR3 loop spans 15 amino acids. In germline, CDR1 is PRHDT, CDR2 FYEKMQ (reference sequence). Between the trimmed V and J ends, which lost 4 bases and 4 bases, there was a span of 17 bases.

The table lists this clonotype with a few counts. The chain links TRBV20-1 to TRBJ2-5; D perhaps matches TRBD2 (6 bases). Germline CDR1 is DFQATT and CDR2 is SNEGSKA (reference sequence). Deletions cut 5 bases from V and 3 bases from J, with 19 bases between. The CDR3 runs to 15 residues. The CDR3, as DNA: TGCAGTGCTGCGGGGCTCTCTAGCTACAAAGAGACCCAGTACTTC. Translating it yields CSAAGLSSYKETQYF.

The chain joins TRBV5-1 to TRBJ2-5; 12 nucleotides line up with TRBD2. The J call may be incorrect, as the DNA end agrees better with TRBJ2-1. CDR3 length: 16 residues. Germline CDR1 is SGHRS and CDR2 is YFSETQ. The CDR3 here is CASSLPSGGGNNEQFF. The CDR3 nucleotides are TGCGCCAGCAGCTTGCCTAGCGGGGGGGGAAACAATGAGCAGTTCTTC.

This clonotype was observed a few times. The J gene is TRBJ1-2, the V gene TRBV12-3 or TRBV12-4; 9 nucleotides line up with TRBD1. Trimming took 5 bases from V and 1 from J; bases not matched to a gene: 8. This CDR3 comprises 16 residues. CDR3 bases: TGTGCCAGCAGTCCACGCGGACAGGGGTTTAACTATGGCTACACCTTC. It translates to CASSPRGQGFNYGYTF.

In its sample, this clonotype was seen a few times. The genes are TRBV7-2 and TRBJ1-2; possible D gene TRBD1, 6 bases. Germline assignment: CDR1 SGHTA and CDR2 FQGNSA. Between the trimmed V and J ends, which lost 5 bases and 8 bases, there was a span of 15 bases. This CDR3 spans 13 amino acids. The DNA of the CDR3 is TGTGCCAGCAGCCCAACGAACAGGGACGGCTACACCTTC. This sequence encodes CASSPTNRDGYTF.

The J gene is TRBJ1-1, the V gene TRBV24-1; no reliable D call. V dropped 9 bases and J dropped 4 bases, with 14 bases sitting between them. The CDR3 runs to 13 residues. The germline V gene has CDR1 KGHDR and CDR2 SFDVKD. CDR3 DNA: TGTGCCACCGCCCCCTCGGAGGGCACTGAAGCTTTCTTT. Translating gives CATAPSEGTEAFF.

This clonotype was seen repeatedly, ten times or more. J is TRBJ1-4 and V is TRBV14, with D possibly being TRBD1 (5 bases). This CDR3 has 15 residues. The germline gives CDR1 SGHDN, CDR2 FVKESK. Trimming took off 8 bases at V and 1 base at J, with 14 bases between the two ends. The CDR3 protein is CASGSVRGTNEKLFF. The CDR3 DNA reads TGTGCCAGCGGGTCCGTGAGGGGAACTAATGAAAAACTGTTTTTT.

This chain joins TRBV6-2 or TRBV6-3 and TRBJ2-3; 9 nucleotides agree with TRBD2. CDR3 length equals 17 residues. CDR1 and CDR2 (germline): MNHEY, SVGEGT. V trimming: 0 bases; J trimming: 2 bases; junction bases outside the gene matches: 6. Here the CDR3 reads CASSYSSAGGVTDTQYF. Here the CDR3 DNA reads TGTGCCAGCAGTTACTCTTCAGCGGGGGGAGTCACAGATACGCAGTATTTT.

V and J are TRBV2 and TRBJ1-6, with D possibly matching TRBD1 (6 bases). The CDR3 spans 14 residues. V was shortened by 3 bases and J by 9 bases, with 12 bases between the two germline ends. Germline V CDR1 and CDR2: SNHLY, FYNNEI. CDR3 loop: CASSDQGMASPLHF. The DNA of the CDR3 is TGTGCCAGCAGTGACCAGGGGATGGCTTCACCCCTCCACTTT.

In its sample, this clonotype was seen a few times. This chain joins TRBV6-5 and TRBJ2-1; TRBD1 or TRBD2 may be the D gene (5 bases each). The CDR3 is 17 amino acids. Per germline, CDR1 MNHEY and CDR2 SVGAGI. V lost 4 bases and J lost 0, with 16 bases in between. In DNA, the CDR3 is TGTGCCAGCAGTTCTGATCCTGGGACCGTCTCCTACAATGAGCAGTTCTTC. This gives the protein CASSSDPGTVSYNEQFF.

This clonotype has more than one count but fewer than ten. The chain links TRBV12-3 or TRBV12-4 to TRBJ1-5; a possible D gene is TRBD1 (6 bases). V was cut by 6 bases and J by 3 bases, with 12 bases left in between. The CDR3 runs 14 residues. DNA of the CDR3: TGTGCCAGCAGCCATGGACAGCACAATCAGCCCCAGCATTTT. Amino acids: CASSHGQHNQPQHF.

This chain joins TRBV19 and TRBJ2-4, with D perhaps matching TRBD1 (5 bases). Germline CDR1 reads LNHDA; CDR2 reads SQIVND (reference sequence). This CDR3 comprises 14 residues. V lost 2 bases to trimming and J lost 3 bases, with 8 bases between them. CDR3 sequence reads: CASSIKRGKNIQYF. CDR3 nucleotide sequence: TGTGCCAGTAGTATAAAAAGGGGCAAAAACATTCAGTACTTC. The full variable domain, with the rest looked up from reference TRBV19 and TRBJ2-4, is DGGITQSPKYLFRKEGQNVTLSCEQNLNHDAMYWYRQDPGQGLRLIYYSQIVNDFQKGDIAEGYSVSREKKESFPLTVTSAQKNPTAFYLCASSIKRGKNIQYFGAGTRLSVL.

There are many counts of this clonotype. This chain connects TRBV7-2 to TRBJ2-4; 7 bases line up with TRBD2. Unmatched junction bases numbered 5, after V lost 2 bases and J lost 7 bases. Germline V gene sequence: CDR1 SGHTA, CDR2 FQGNSA. The CDR3 is 14 amino acids. CDR3 nucleotide sequence: TGTGCCAGCAGCTTATTGGGGGGGGATAACATTCAGTACTTC. It codes for CASSLLGGDNIQYF.

This chain uses TRBV11-2 with TRBJ1-2; D is uncertain. V was shortened by 1 base and J by 2 bases, with 8 bases between the two germline ends. Looked up from germline, CDR1 is SGHAT and CDR2 is FQNNGV. CDR3 length: 14 amino acids. CDR3 residues: CASSLAPLNYGYTF. The DNA for the CDR3 is TGTGCCAGCAGCTTAGCCCCCCTGAACTATGGCTACACCTTC. The variable domain in full, with the rest retrieved from reference TRBV11-2 and TRBJ1-2, is EAGVAQSPRYKIIEKRQSVAFWCNPISGHATLYWYQQILGQGPKLLIQFQNNGVVDDSQLPKDRFSAERLKGVDSTLKIQPAKLEDSAVYLCASSLAPLNYGYTFGSGTRLTVV.

The gene calls are TRBV20-1 and TRBJ2-1; 7 bases are a match to TRBD1. The germline V gene has CDR1 DFQATT and CDR2 SNEGSKA (reference sequence). The junction had 12 bases not matched to a gene; V was cut back by 6 bases and J by 4 bases. CDR3 size: 15 residues. CDR3: CSADPPAGGYNEQFF. DNA of the CDR3: TGCAGTGCGGATCCCCCGGCAGGGGGTTACAATGAGCAGTTCTTC.

CDR3 DNA: TGTGCCAGCAGCTTAGGGGCTGCGAGCGAGGCTTTCTTT. It codes for CASSLGAASEAFF. This chain connects TRBV7-2 to TRBJ1-1, with no clear D. Germline V gene lookup returns CDR1 SGHTA and CDR2 FQGNSA. Between the trimmed V and J ends, which lost 1 base and 11 bases, there was a span of 14 bases. CDR3 size: 13 residues.

This clonotype occurred a few times. The chain joins TRBV12-3 or TRBV12-4 to TRBJ2-5; D is tentatively TRBD1 or TRBD2 (5 bases each). The CDR3 is made up of 13 amino acids. With 4 bases removed from V and 5 bases from J, the gap between germline ends came to 11 bases. The CDR3 coding sequence is TGTGCCAGCAGTTGGGGGTTGACGGAGACCCAGTACTTC. It encodes CASSWGLTETQYF.

V and J are TRBV15 and TRBJ2-5; 8 nucleotides align to TRBD2. V was pared by 3 bases and J by 2 bases, with 5 bases of the junction left unmatched. This CDR3 has 15 residues. Looked up from germline, CDR1 is LNHNV and CDR2 is YYDKDF (reference sequence). The DNA of the CDR3 is TGTGCCACCAGCAGTGGGGCTAGCGGGCAAGAGACCCAGTACTTC. It is translated as CATSSGASGQETQYF.

This chain connects TRBV20-1 to TRBJ2-3, with 9 bases matching TRBD2. The CDR3 has 16 residues. Germline CDR1 DFQATT, CDR2 SNEGSKA (reference sequence). The V segment lost 3 bases and the J segment 4 bases; nucleotides outside the gene matches: 11. The CDR3: CSASRLAGIGSDTQYF. The CDR3, as DNA: TGCAGTGCTAGTAGGCTAGCGGGAATCGGGTCAGATACGCAGTATTTT.

This chain connects TRBV2 to TRBJ1-6; D is possibly TRBD1 (5 bases). Germline CDR1 SNHLY, CDR2 FYNNEI. V was trimmed by 1 base and J by 10 bases, leaving 17 bases between them. The CDR3 is 16 amino acids. CDR3 coding DNA: TGTGCCAGCAGTGAAGAACGCTCCGGGGCAAGCTCACCCCTCCACTTT. It encodes CASSEERSGASSPLHF.

The J gene is TRBJ1-3, the V gene TRBV7-3; D uncertain. The CDR3 spans 14 residues. Germline V gene sequence: CDR1 SGHTA, CDR2 FQGTGA. Deletions cut 1 base from V and 4 bases from J, with 8 bases between. DNA for the CDR3: TGTGCCAGCAGCTTAAATGCCGGGGGAAACACCATATATTTT. This sequence encodes CASSLNAGGNTIYF.

This clonotype appeared a few times. This chain uses TRBV29-1 with TRBJ1-3; D unresolved. The V end lost 5 bases, the J end lost 4 bases, and 6 bases lay between the germline ends. CDR1 is SQVTM and CDR2 is ANQGSEA in the germline V gene. The CDR3 has 11 amino acids. CDR3 nucleotide sequence: TGCAGCGTTTCGGACGGAAACACCATATATTTT. This codes for CSVSDGNTIYF.

The J gene is TRBJ1-1, the V gene TRBV24-1; TRBD1 is a possible D gene (6 bases). This CDR3 is built from 15 residues. Trimming left V 2 bases short and J 5 bases short, with 14 bases between. Germline values: CDR1 KGHDR, CDR2 SFDVKD. This chain's CDR3 is CATSDSALQGTEAFF. CDR3 coding DNA: TGTGCCACCAGTGATTCGGCACTACAGGGAACTGAAGCTTTCTTT.